A single TCR beta chain is shown here with its context. What it binds is unknown. The data were taken from a study of beta chain features in type 1 diabetes. Findings and caveats of the study: Type 1 diabetes patients showed a moderate but significant shortening of TCRB CDR3s in all four CD4+ subsets.

The isolated RNA, all of it, was reverse transcribed, so expressed TCRB transcripts were what got sequenced. Libraries were prepared by immunoSEQ multiplex PCR; TCRdb keeps only in-frame clonotypes and omits some of them. The sample yields hundreds of thousands of clones, 10% to 15% seen once. Trimming took 2 bases from V and 6 from J; bases not matched to a gene: 7. Germline-derived CDR1 and CDR2 are SGHAT and FQNNGV. This CDR3 spans 14 amino acids. Input material: naive CD4+ T cells from blood. The chain links TRBV11-2 to TRBJ2-7; 7 bases are shared with TRBD1. The origin of this receptor is a woman aged 18-35 years with type 1 diabetes. The DNA of the CDR3 is TGTGCCAGCAGCTTAATAGGGGGCAGGGCCGAGCAGTACTTC. It is translated as CASSLIGGRAEQYF. The variable domain in full, completed from reference TRBV11-2 and TRBJ2-7, reads EAGVAQSPRYKIIEKRQSVAFWCNPISGHATLYWYQQILGQGPKLLIQFQNNGVVDDSQLPKDRFSAERLKGVDSTLKIQPAKLEDSAVYLCASSLIGGRAEQYFGPGTRLTVT.